This section outlines one T cell receptor (beta chain) sequence together with its context. Its antigen is unknown. Autoimmune disease history or systemic immunosuppression excluded patients. The entry originates in a study of OX40 agonist ivuxolimab in advanced cancers. The overall study: The study treated patients with ivuxolimab, an agonistic anti-OX40 (CD134) antibody.

Germline V gene sequence: CDR1 SNHLY, CDR2 FYNNEI. V was clipped by 10 bases and J by 5 bases, with 20 bases between them. CDR3 length: 14 residues. Generated by immunoSEQ multiplex PCR, the TCRdb table keeps only in-frame clones and is missing some. The sample carries tens of thousands of clones, about 88% recorded once. General observations from the study: The expanded peripheral T cells' antigen specificity was not determined.

The receptor was isolated from an adult with an advanced solid tumor such as melanoma, head and neck, liver or kidney cancer. This sequence joins TRBV2 and TRBJ1-2; D is ambiguous. The sequences come from CD4+ or CD8+ T cells sorted from blood, collected in a trial of the OX40 agonist ivuxolimab. CDR3 in amino acids: CATPPPGKFYGYTF. DNA of the CDR3: TGTGCCACGCCCCCCCCCGGGAAGTTTTATGGCTACACCTTC.